The 4 T cell receptor beta chains below all came from one sample that was sequenced in a study of T cells in Graves' hyperthyroidism and ophthalmopathy. TCR beta CDR3 region amplification was performed from RNA transcripts. The TCR CDR3 was amplified in a first-round RT-PCR using the HTBI primer set. TCRdb analysed the multiplex PCR reads with MiXCR anew, one entry per CDR3 protein. The sample holds roughly 570,000 distinct CDR3 sequences; approximately 14% are singletons and the top ten take 6.5% to 8%. Sequences were obtained from blood. The receptors stem from a woman aged 25-40 years with Graves' hyperthyroidism.

The chain recombines TRBV30 with TRBJ1-1, with D unresolved. CDR1 is GTSNPN, CDR2 SVGIG, per germline (reference sequence). CDR3 length: 14 residues. Trimming removed 0 bases from V and 6 bases from J, with 14 bases in between. The CDR3 nucleotides are TGTGCCTGGAGTGTAACTGTCACACTCGCTGAAGCTTTCTTT. Translation gives CAWSVTVTLAEAFF.

This rearrangement joins TRBV19 to TRBJ2-1; 10 positions match TRBD2. CDR3 length equals 19 residues. Germline trimming cut 1 base from V and 4 bases from J; bases unmatched to any gene: 13. Germline values: CDR1 LNHDA, CDR2 SQIVND (reference sequence). The CDR3 protein is CASSIVLTSGRDAYNEQFF. CDR3 sequence (DNA): TGTGCCAGTAGTATAGTCCTAACCAGCGGGAGGGACGCGTACAATGAGCAGTTCTTC. Filled out from reference TRBV19 and TRBJ2-1, the complete variable domain reads DGGITQSPKYLFRKEGQNVTLSCEQNLNHDAMYWYRQDPGQGLRLIYYSQIVNDFQKGDIAEGYSVSREKKESFPLTVTSAQKNPTAFYLCASSIVLTSGRDAYNEQFFGPGTRLTVL.

The chain links TRBV20-1 to TRBJ2-7; 7 bases line up with TRBD1. The CDR3 extends over 16 amino acids. Germline CDR1 is DFQATT and CDR2 is SNEGSKA (reference sequence). The CDR3 DNA reads TGCAGCGTGACCGCCGAGACAGGGTCTTCGTCCTACGAGCAGTACTTC. Protein sequence: CSVTAETGSSSYEQYF.

This clonotype occurred a few times. This chain uses TRBV19 with TRBJ2-5, with TRBD1 matching 8 bases. Germline loops: CDR1 LNHDA, CDR2 SQIVND (reference sequence). The CDR3 runs to 18 residues. The V segment lost 5 bases and the J segment 2 bases; nucleotides outside the gene matches: 16. This CDR3 reads CASSEGTGQAGPQETQYF. As DNA, the CDR3 is TGTGCCAGTAGTGAAGGGACAGGCCAGGCCGGGCCACAAGAGACCCAGTACTTC. Looking up the rest from reference TRBV19 and TRBJ2-5 gives the full variable domain: DGGITQSPKYLFRKEGQNVTLSCEQNLNHDAMYWYRQDPGQGLRLIYYSQIVNDFQKGDIAEGYSVSREKKESFPLTVTSAQKNPTAFYLCASSEGTGQAGPQETQYFGPGTRLLVL.